A selection of T cell receptor beta chains follows, all from one sample in a study of Graves' ophthalmopathy and Graves' hyperthyroidism. Each CDR3 protein is one row after TCRdb ran MiXCR on the multiplex PCR reads. The sample lists about 480,000 distinct CDR3 sequences, roughly an eighth seen once, with 9.5% to 10% in the top ten. The specimen was blood. Every receptor here comes from a woman aged 25 to 45 with Graves' ophthalmopathy. Each CDR3 is given with its conserved first and last residue. D genes are given only for firm matches. Where a row states a size, it is once, few, many or the class of an expanded clone; other rows omit it.

many,TRBD1,TRBV12-3/TRBV12-4,TRBJ2-7,CASSLSTGGNYEQYF,TGTGCCAGCAGTCTTTCGACAGGGGGGAACTACGAGCAGTACTTC
many,NA,TRBV7-2,TRBJ1-2,CASSPSHQRFGYTF,TGTGCCAGCAGCCCAAGCCACCAGAGGTTTGGCTACACCTTC
NA,NA,TRBV29-1,TRBJ1-2,CSVEDVGRGHYGYTF,TGCAGCGTTGAAGACGTTGGACGGGGCCACTATGGCTACACCTTC
many,NA,TRBV7-6,TRBJ2-5,CASGYQTRETQYF,TGTGCCAGCGGGTACCAAACACGAGAGACCCAGTACTTC
few,NA,TRBV10-3,TRBJ2-4,CAISEVLRGPTRAKNIQYF,TGTGCCATCAGTGAGGTTTTGCGGGGGCCTACCCGAGCCAAAAACATTCAGTACTTC
many,TRBD1,TRBV13,TRBJ2-7,CASTYARDRKFGVASYEQYF,TGTGCCAGCACCTACGCCCGGGACAGGAAGTTTGGTGTGGCTTCCTACGAGCAGTACTTC
many,NA,TRBV6-1,TRBJ1-2,CASSEIFGVRRGYTF,TGTGCCAGCAGTGAAATTTTTGGGGTCAGGCGCGGCTACACCTTC
many,NA,TRBV6-2/TRBV6-3,TRBJ2-5,CASSYSNRVLGETQYF,TGTGCCAGCAGTTACTCGAACAGGGTTTTGGGGGAGACCCAGTACTTC
many,NA,TRBV28,TRBJ2-5,CASAPAGSIQETQYF,TGTGCCAGCGCTCCCGCAGGAAGTATTCAAGAGACCCAGTACTTC
NA,NA,TRBV9,TRBJ2-2,CASSVASKRPNTGELFF,TGTGCCAGCAGCGTAGCTTCGAAGCGGCCAAACACCGGGGAGCTGTTTTTT
many,TRBD1,TRBV12-3/TRBV12-4,TRBJ1-1,CASSLTGGSEAFF,TGTGCCAGCAGCCTTACAGGGGGCTCTGAAGCTTTCTTT
many,NA,TRBV6-1,TRBJ2-5,CASSPQGGGPQETQYF,TGTGCCAGCAGTCCCCAGGGCGGGGGCCCACAAGAGACCCAGTACTTC
NA,NA,TRBV6-2/TRBV6-3,TRBJ2-5,CARRGSQETQYF,TGTGCCAGGCGTGGCAGCCAAGAGACCCAGTACTTC
many,NA,TRBV24-1,TRBJ1-5,CATSAGGRQPQHF,TGTGCCACCAGTGCTGGAGGGCGCCAGCCCCAGCATTTT
many,NA,TRBV4-1,TRBJ1-2,CASSHWPSNYGYTF,TGCGCCAGCAGCCACTGGCCTTCTAACTATGGCTACACCTTC
NA,TRBD1,TRBV15,TRBJ2-7,CATSREQGSYEQYF,TGTGCCACCAGCAGAGAACAGGGGAGCTACGAGCAGTACTTC
NA,NA,TRBV12-3/TRBV12-4,TRBJ1-2,CASSLPEGLGYTF,TGTGCCAGCAGTTTACCCGAGGGACTCGGCTACACCTTC
many,NA,TRBV7-6,TRBJ2-7,CASSLYRADEQYF,TGTGCCAGCAGCTTATACCGGGCCGACGAGCAGTACTTC
NA,NA,TRBV15,TRBJ2-7,CATSRDRNYEQYF,TGTGCCACCAGCAGAGACAGGAACTACGAGCAGTACTTC
NA,NA,TRBV7-8,TRBJ2-7,CAGSLVAYEQYF,TGTGCCGGCAGCTTAGTAGCTTACGAGCAGTACTTC
few,NA,TRBV5-1,TRBJ2-5,CASSLETEGETQYF,TGCGCCAGCAGCTTGGAAACAGAGGGGGAGACCCAGTACTTC
NA,TRBD2,TRBV19,TRBJ2-7,CASIGPGLAGYEQYF,TGTGCCAGTATTGGGCCGGGACTAGCGGGGTACGAGCAGTACTTC
few,NA,TRBV3-1,TRBJ2-7,CASSQVGPSYEQYF,TGTGCCAGCAGCCAAGTGGGACCTTCCTACGAGCAGTACTTC
many,TRBD2,TRBV27,TRBJ2-7,CASSPRLGGGGYEQYF,TGTGCCAGCAGTCCCCGACTCGGCGGCGGGGGATACGAGCAGTACTTC
many,NA,TRBV28,TRBJ1-3,CASTNNLLYGNTIYF,TGTGCCAGCACTAATAACCTACTCTACGGAAACACCATATATTTT
NA,NA,TRBV12-3/TRBV12-4,TRBJ2-7,CASSYSRPPSGHEQYF,TGTGCCAGCAGTTACTCCCGCCCACCCTCAGGCCACGAGCAGTACTTC
many,NA,TRBV6-1,TRBJ2-5,CASRTYPGGEEETQYF,TGTGCCAGCAGAACATACCCCGGAGGTGAAGAGGAGACCCAGTACTTC
many,NA,TRBV9,TRBJ2-7,CASSETDLYEQYF,TGTGCCAGCAGCGAGACGGACCTCTACGAGCAGTACTTC